Listed below are T cell receptor beta chains from one sample, sequenced in a study of identical twins. TCRdb re-called the 5' RACE reads with MiXCR, one entry per CDR3 protein. The sample lists 300,000 to 400,000 distinct CDR3 sequences; roughly 9% were seen once. Sequenced material: naive T cells sorted from blood. Receptor source: a woman between 50 and 59 years old in good health. The CDR3 runs from the conserved cysteine through the conserved F or W. A D gene is named only where the DNA matches it firmly. Expanded clones get a size class; other rows say once, few or many, or leave the size out.

d_call: .; clone_size: few; j_call: TRBJ1-1; v_call: TRBV27; cdr3_aa: CASNRDGLNTEAFF; cdr3_nt: TGTGCCAGCAACCGGGACGGATTGAACACTGAAGCTTTCTTT
d_call: .; clone_size: many; j_call: TRBJ1-1; v_call: TRBV5-1; cdr3_aa: CASSLYSQWNTEAFF; cdr3_nt: TGCGCCAGCAGCTTGTACTCCCAATGGAACACTGAAGCTTTCTTT
d_call: .; clone_size: few; j_call: TRBJ2-3; v_call: TRBV7-3; cdr3_aa: CASSSRLVLGSTDTQYF; cdr3_nt: TGTGCCAGCAGCTCCCGACTAGTTCTGGGTAGCACAGATACGCAGTATTTT
d_call: .; clone_size: few; j_call: TRBJ1-1; v_call: TRBV12-3/TRBV12-4; cdr3_aa: CASSRDPSKSMNTEAFF; cdr3_nt: TGTGCCAGCAGCCGGGACCCGTCTAAATCCATGAACACTGAAGCTTTCTTT
d_call: .; clone_size: .; j_call: TRBJ1-5; v_call: TRBV20-1; cdr3_aa: CSASHSRGNQPQHF; cdr3_nt: TGCAGTGCTAGTCACTCCAGGGGCAATCAGCCCCAGCATTTT
d_call: .; clone_size: few; j_call: TRBJ2-2; v_call: TRBV24-1; cdr3_aa: CATSDPGRSNTGELFF; cdr3_nt: TGTGCCACCAGTGATCCTGGGAGATCGAACACCGGGGAGCTGTTTTTT
d_call: .; clone_size: .; j_call: TRBJ2-7; v_call: TRBV6-5; cdr3_aa: CASSYSWTSYEQYF; cdr3_nt: TGTGCCAGCAGTTACTCCTGGACCTCCTACGAGCAGTACTTC
d_call: TRBD1; clone_size: few; j_call: TRBJ1-4; v_call: TRBV20-1; cdr3_aa: CSAQDREGEKLFF; cdr3_nt: TGCAGTGCCCAGGACAGGGAGGGAGAAAAACTGTTTTTT
d_call: .; clone_size: .; j_call: TRBJ1-1; v_call: TRBV18; cdr3_aa: CASSPPRGRDEAFF; cdr3_nt: TGTGCCAGCTCACCACCGAGGGGCAGGGATGAAGCTTTCTTT
d_call: .; clone_size: many; j_call: TRBJ2-2; v_call: TRBV2; cdr3_aa: CASTVNTGELFF; cdr3_nt: TGTGCCAGCACCGTTAACACCGGGGAGCTGTTTTTT
d_call: TRBD2; clone_size: few; j_call: TRBJ2-5; v_call: TRBV29-1; cdr3_aa: CSVEVAGVRETQYF; cdr3_nt: TGCAGCGTTGAAGTAGCGGGAGTAAGGGAGACCCAGTACTTC
d_call: .; clone_size: .; j_call: TRBJ1-1; v_call: TRBV7-7; cdr3_aa: CALSRAAMNTEAFF; cdr3_nt: TGTGCCCTAAGTAGGGCAGCTATGAACACTGAAGCTTTCTTT
d_call: .; clone_size: few; j_call: TRBJ1-2; v_call: TRBV6-5; cdr3_aa: CASSSPGSGNYGYTF; cdr3_nt: TGTGCCAGCTCCAGTCCAGGGAGCGGCAACTATGGCTACACCTTC
d_call: .; clone_size: .; j_call: TRBJ2-1; v_call: TRBV20-1; cdr3_aa: CSASPGIRFNEQFF; cdr3_nt: TGCAGTGCCTCCCCCGGGATCCGATTCAATGAGCAGTTCTTC
d_call: TRBD2; clone_size: many; j_call: TRBJ2-1; v_call: TRBV5-4; cdr3_aa: CASSPGGLAVYVDNEQFF; cdr3_nt: TGTGCCAGCAGCCCTGGAGGACTAGCGGTTTATGTCGACAATGAGCAGTTCTTC
d_call: TRBD1; clone_size: many; j_call: TRBJ2-1; v_call: TRBV5-1; cdr3_aa: CASSLGGTGMNEQFF; cdr3_nt: TGCGCCAGCAGCTTGGGCGGGACAGGGATGAATGAGCAGTTCTTC
d_call: .; clone_size: few; j_call: TRBJ1-2; v_call: TRBV6-1; cdr3_aa: CASSEGGVLVLYGYTF; cdr3_nt: TGTGCCAGCAGTGAAGGAGGGGTTCTCGTTCTCTATGGCTACACCTTC
d_call: .; clone_size: .; j_call: TRBJ2-7; v_call: TRBV12-3/TRBV12-4; cdr3_aa: CASSLSGTPGEQYF; cdr3_nt: TGTGCCAGCAGCCTATCCGGGACTCCGGGGGAGCAGTACTTC
d_call: TRBD1; clone_size: few; j_call: TRBJ2-3; v_call: TRBV12-3/TRBV12-4; cdr3_aa: CASSATGGRDTQYF; cdr3_nt: TGTGCCAGCAGTGCGACAGGGGGTAGGGATACGCAGTATTTT
d_call: .; clone_size: many; j_call: TRBJ2-5; v_call: TRBV5-1; cdr3_aa: CASSSNRAGETQYF; cdr3_nt: TGCGCCAGCAGCTCAAACAGGGCAGGAGAGACCCAGTACTTC
d_call: .; clone_size: many; j_call: TRBJ2-7; v_call: TRBV12-3/TRBV12-4; cdr3_aa: CASSFRGIAYEQYF; cdr3_nt: TGTGCCAGCAGTTTTAGGGGCATCGCCTACGAGCAGTACTTC
d_call: .; clone_size: .; j_call: TRBJ2-1; v_call: TRBV2; cdr3_aa: CASSEWSGVNNEQFF; cdr3_nt: TGTGCCAGCAGTGAATGGAGTGGGGTTAACAATGAGCAGTTCTTC
d_call: TRBD2; clone_size: many; j_call: TRBJ2-5; v_call: TRBV24-1; cdr3_aa: CATSGLAGGRETQYF; cdr3_nt: TGTGCCACCAGCGGCCTAGCGGGAGGTCGGGAGACCCAGTACTTC
d_call: TRBD1; clone_size: few; j_call: TRBJ1-1; v_call: TRBV27; cdr3_aa: CASSGTGTGGKAEAFF; cdr3_nt: TGTGCCAGCAGCGGAACCGGGACAGGGGGGAAGGCTGAAGCTTTCTTT
d_call: .; clone_size: many; j_call: TRBJ2-3; v_call: TRBV7-9; cdr3_aa: CASSLATSGTDTQYF; cdr3_nt: TGTGCCAGCAGCTTAGCTACTAGTGGCACAGATACGCAGTATTTT
d_call: .; clone_size: many; j_call: TRBJ1-1; v_call: TRBV25-1; cdr3_aa: CASSELGTEAFF; cdr3_nt: TGTGCCAGCAGTGAATTGGGCACTGAAGCTTTCTTT
d_call: .; clone_size: .; j_call: TRBJ1-5; v_call: TRBV5-1; cdr3_aa: CASSLAEANQPQHF; cdr3_nt: TGCGCCAGCAGCTTGGCAGAAGCAAATCAGCCCCAGCATTTT
d_call: TRBD1; clone_size: .; j_call: TRBJ2-7; v_call: TRBV5-1; cdr3_aa: CASSLGGGNYEQYF; cdr3_nt: TGCGCCAGCAGCTTGGGAGGGGGCAACTACGAGCAGTACTTC
d_call: .; clone_size: .; j_call: TRBJ2-1; v_call: TRBV7-6; cdr3_aa: CASSSRDQEQFF; cdr3_nt: TGTGCCAGCAGCTCGAGGGACCAGGAGCAGTTCTTC
d_call: .; clone_size: few; j_call: TRBJ2-3; v_call: TRBV19; cdr3_aa: CASSNGGTDTQYF; cdr3_nt: TGTGCCAGTAGTAACGGCGGCACAGATACGCAGTATTTT
d_call: TRBD1; clone_size: .; j_call: TRBJ1-1; v_call: TRBV13; cdr3_aa: CASSLGQGRVVNTEAFF; cdr3_nt: TGTGCCAGCAGCCTAGGACAGGGACGGGTGGTGAACACTGAAGCTTTCTTT
d_call: TRBD2; clone_size: many; j_call: TRBJ2-1; v_call: TRBV5-1; cdr3_aa: CASRAGSANEQFF; cdr3_nt: TGCGCCAGCAGAGCGGGGTCGGCCAATGAGCAGTTCTTC
d_call: .; clone_size: .; j_call: TRBJ1-4; v_call: TRBV6-5; cdr3_aa: CASSPRRGKEKLFF; cdr3_nt: TGTGCCAGCAGCCCCCGCCGGGGTAAAGAAAAACTGTTTTTT
d_call: .; clone_size: few; j_call: TRBJ2-7; v_call: TRBV7-8; cdr3_aa: CASSLVDQGYEQYF; cdr3_nt: TGTGCCAGCAGCTTAGTGGATCAGGGATACGAGCAGTACTTC
d_call: TRBD2; clone_size: few; j_call: TRBJ2-2; v_call: TRBV10-3; cdr3_aa: CAIRPGLGNAGELFF; cdr3_nt: TGTGCCATCAGGCCGGGACTAGGTAACGCCGGGGAGCTGTTTTTT
d_call: .; clone_size: few; j_call: TRBJ1-2; v_call: TRBV30; cdr3_aa: CAWGAYGYTF; cdr3_nt: TGTGCCTGGGGGGCATATGGCTACACCTTC
d_call: TRBD2; clone_size: many; j_call: TRBJ2-2; v_call: TRBV12-3/TRBV12-4; cdr3_aa: CASRLTSGYTGELFF; cdr3_nt: TGTGCCAGCAGGCTGACTAGCGGGTACACCGGGGAGCTGTTTTTT
d_call: .; clone_size: .; j_call: TRBJ1-1; v_call: TRBV14; cdr3_aa: CASRPLGQPNTEAFF; cdr3_nt: TGTGCCAGCAGGCCCTTAGGACAGCCCAACACTGAAGCTTTCTTT
d_call: TRBD2; clone_size: few; j_call: TRBJ2-1; v_call: TRBV4-1; cdr3_aa: CASSQGEASGYNEQFF; cdr3_nt: TGCGCCAGCAGCCAGGGTGAGGCTAGCGGATACAATGAGCAGTTCTTC
d_call: TRBD2; clone_size: .; j_call: TRBJ2-1; v_call: TRBV30; cdr3_aa: CAWTYSGVSEQFF; cdr3_nt: TGTGCCTGGACCTACAGCGGGGTGAGTGAGCAGTTCTTC
d_call: .; clone_size: .; j_call: TRBJ1-1; v_call: TRBV11-3; cdr3_aa: CASSLGSVTIEAFF; cdr3_nt: TGTGCCAGCAGCTTAGGGTCAGTTACGATTGAAGCTTTCTTT
d_call: TRBD2; clone_size: many; j_call: TRBJ2-2; v_call: TRBV11-2; cdr3_aa: CASSLSSGANTGELFF; cdr3_nt: TGTGCCAGCAGCTTATCTAGCGGGGCGAACACCGGGGAGCTGTTTTTT
d_call: TRBD1; clone_size: few; j_call: TRBJ1-1; v_call: TRBV27; cdr3_aa: CASSPGTGGLWAFF; cdr3_nt: TGTGCCAGCAGCCCCGGGACAGGGGGCTTGTGGGCTTTCTTT
d_call: .; clone_size: few; j_call: TRBJ2-3; v_call: TRBV29-1; cdr3_aa: CSAQGLFF; cdr3_nt: TGCAGCGCCCAGGGCCTTTTTTTT
d_call: .; clone_size: many; j_call: TRBJ2-2; v_call: TRBV29-1; cdr3_aa: CSVGMVPGVGELFF; cdr3_nt: TGCAGCGTTGGGATGGTGCCGGGAGTCGGGGAGCTGTTTTTT
d_call: .; clone_size: .; j_call: TRBJ1-5; v_call: TRBV16; cdr3_aa: CASSQSEQIPWGNQPQHF; cdr3_nt: TGTGCCAGCAGCCAATCTGAACAGATCCCTTGGGGCAATCAGCCCCAGCATTTT
d_call: .; clone_size: .; j_call: TRBJ2-7; v_call: TRBV7-2; cdr3_aa: CASGYGGTAYEQYF; cdr3_nt: TGTGCCAGCGGCTATGGGGGCACAGCATACGAGCAGTACTTC
d_call: TRBD2; clone_size: .; j_call: TRBJ2-1; v_call: TRBV2; cdr3_aa: CASSEPSSGTSSYNEQFF; cdr3_nt: TGTGCCAGCAGTGAGCCCTCCTCCGGGACTAGCTCCTACAATGAGCAGTTCTTC
d_call: TRBD2; clone_size: many; j_call: TRBJ2-5; v_call: TRBV5-1; cdr3_aa: CASRPSGGGETQYF; cdr3_nt: TGCGCCAGCAGACCCAGCGGGGGCGGGGAGACCCAGTACTTC
d_call: .; clone_size: .; j_call: TRBJ1-2; v_call: TRBV5-1; cdr3_aa: CASILTDRRETF; cdr3_nt: TGCGCCAGCATCTTGACCGACAGGAGAGAAACCTTC
d_call: TRBD2; clone_size: few; j_call: TRBJ2-1; v_call: TRBV20-1; cdr3_aa: CSARDLGGSTNEQFF; cdr3_nt: TGCAGTGCTAGAGATTTAGGCGGGAGTACAAATGAGCAGTTCTTC
d_call: .; clone_size: .; j_call: TRBJ2-5; v_call: TRBV5-1; cdr3_aa: CASSYVGSRETQYF; cdr3_nt: TGCGCCAGCAGCTATGTAGGTAGTCGAGAGACCCAGTACTTC
d_call: .; clone_size: few; j_call: TRBJ2-7; v_call: TRBV2; cdr3_aa: CASSGGDYEQYF; cdr3_nt: TGTGCCAGCAGCGGAGGGGACTACGAGCAGTACTTC
d_call: .; clone_size: many; j_call: TRBJ1-2; v_call: TRBV6-2/TRBV6-3; cdr3_aa: CASSYNYGYTF; cdr3_nt: TGTGCCAGCAGTTACAACTATGGCTACACCTTC
d_call: .; clone_size: .; j_call: TRBJ2-1; v_call: TRBV3-1; cdr3_aa: CASRSLKEGLGQFF; cdr3_nt: TGTGCCAGCAGATCACTGAAGGAAGGACTGGGGCAGTTCTTC